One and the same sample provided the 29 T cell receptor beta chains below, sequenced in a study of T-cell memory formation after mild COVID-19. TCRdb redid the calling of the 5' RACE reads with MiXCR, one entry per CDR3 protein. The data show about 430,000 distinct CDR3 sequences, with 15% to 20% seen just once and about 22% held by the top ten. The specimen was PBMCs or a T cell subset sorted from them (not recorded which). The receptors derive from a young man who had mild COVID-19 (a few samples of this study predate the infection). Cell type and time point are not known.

The CDR3 spells CASSTGTGRYSNQPQHF. For the CDR3, the DNA is TGTGCCAGCAGTACCGGGACAGGGAGATATAGCAATCAGCCCCAGCATTTT. This chain uses TRBV27 with TRBJ1-5; 9 bases match TRBD1. There are 17 residues in the CDR3. Germline V gene sequence: CDR1 MNHEY, CDR2 SMNVEV (reference sequence). The ends lost 5 bases at V and 0 bases at J; junction bases unmatched: 8.

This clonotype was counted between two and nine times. The CDR3 DNA reads as TGTGCCAGCAGGGCCGGGACACCCAAGACTGAAGCTTTCTTT. This gives the protein CASRAGTPKTEAFF. This sequence joins TRBV6-5 and TRBJ1-1, with D maybe TRBD1 (6 bases). Germline lookup yields CDR1 MNHEY and CDR2 SVGAGI. The CDR3 sequence is 14 residues long. V lost 6 bases and J lost 5, with 16 bases in between.

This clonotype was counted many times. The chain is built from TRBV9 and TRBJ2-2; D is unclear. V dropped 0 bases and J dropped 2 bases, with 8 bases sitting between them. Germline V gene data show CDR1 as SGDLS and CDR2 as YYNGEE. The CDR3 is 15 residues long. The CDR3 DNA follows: TGTGCCAGCAGCGTAGAGACGGAAAACACCGGGGAGCTGTTTTTT. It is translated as CASSVETENTGELFF.

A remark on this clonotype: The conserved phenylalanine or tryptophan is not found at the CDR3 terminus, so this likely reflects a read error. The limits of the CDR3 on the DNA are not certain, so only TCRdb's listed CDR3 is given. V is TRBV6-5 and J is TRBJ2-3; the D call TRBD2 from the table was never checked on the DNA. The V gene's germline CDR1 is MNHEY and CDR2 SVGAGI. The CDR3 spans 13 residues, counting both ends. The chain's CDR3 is CASSYTGTSGGKS.

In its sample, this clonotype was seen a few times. Here the CDR3 DNA reads TGCAGTGCTAGAGATCGAGGCCCCGGCTCTCGGAACATTCAGTACTTC. Its protein product is CSARDRGPGSRNIQYF. This rearrangement joins TRBV20-1 to TRBJ2-4, with D uncertain. This CDR3 region has 16 residues. Deletions cut 0 bases from V and 7 bases from J, with 19 bases between. The germline gives CDR1 DFQATT, CDR2 SNEGSKA (reference sequence).

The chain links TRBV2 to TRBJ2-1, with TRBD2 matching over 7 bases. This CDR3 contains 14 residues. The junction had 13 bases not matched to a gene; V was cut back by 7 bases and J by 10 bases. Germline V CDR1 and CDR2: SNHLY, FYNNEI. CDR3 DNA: TGTGCCAGCACCGGACTAGGGAGCCCCCAGGAGCAGTTCTTC. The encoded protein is CASTGLGSPQEQFF.

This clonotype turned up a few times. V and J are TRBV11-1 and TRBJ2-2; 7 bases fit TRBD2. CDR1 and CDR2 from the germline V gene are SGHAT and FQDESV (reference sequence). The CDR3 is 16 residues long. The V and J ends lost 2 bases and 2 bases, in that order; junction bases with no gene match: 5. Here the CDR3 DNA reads TGTGCCAGCAGCTTACTAGCGGAACGAAACACCGGGGAGCTGTTTTTT. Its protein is CASSLLAERNTGELFF.

The CDR3 loop is CASSVNAGESYEQYF. CDR3 nucleotide sequence: TGTGCCAGCAGCGTTAACGCGGGGGAGTCTTACGAGCAGTACTTC. V usage is TRBV9 and J usage is TRBJ2-7, with 7 bases identical to TRBD2. The CDR3 totals 15 residues. Per germline, CDR1 SGDLS and CDR2 YYNGEE. With V trimmed by 2 bases and J by 4 bases, 9 bases remained unmatched.

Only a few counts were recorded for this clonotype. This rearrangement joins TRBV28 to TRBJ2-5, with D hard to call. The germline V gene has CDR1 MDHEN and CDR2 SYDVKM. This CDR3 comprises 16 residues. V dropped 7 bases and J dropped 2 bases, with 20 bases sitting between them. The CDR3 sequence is CASTPVEKGWQETQYF. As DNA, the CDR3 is TGTGCCAGCACCCCAGTCGAGAAAGGGTGGCAAGAGACCCAGTACTTC.

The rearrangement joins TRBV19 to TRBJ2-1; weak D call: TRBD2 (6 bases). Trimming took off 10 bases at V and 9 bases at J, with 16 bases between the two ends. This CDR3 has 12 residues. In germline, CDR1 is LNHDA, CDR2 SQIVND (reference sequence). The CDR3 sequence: CATKTDGGEQFF. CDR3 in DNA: TGTGCCACTAAGACGGACGGGGGTGAGCAGTTCTTC.

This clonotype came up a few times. CDR3 region: CASRHRGTETQYF. For the CDR3, the DNA is TGTGCCAGCAGGCACAGGGGGACGGAGACCCAGTACTTC. The chain joins TRBV6-4 to TRBJ2-5, with 8 positions matching TRBD1. The germline V gene has CDR1 MRHNA and CDR2 SNTAGT. V lost 6 bases to trimming and J lost 5 bases; unmatched junction nucleotides: 5. The CDR3 spans 13 residues.

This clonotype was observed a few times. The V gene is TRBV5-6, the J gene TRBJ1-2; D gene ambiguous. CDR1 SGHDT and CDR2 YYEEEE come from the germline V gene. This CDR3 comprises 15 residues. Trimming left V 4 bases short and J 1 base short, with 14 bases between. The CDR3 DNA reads TGTGCCAGCAGCCTCCCCGGGCGGGTTAACTATGGCTACACCTTC. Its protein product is CASSLPGRVNYGYTF.

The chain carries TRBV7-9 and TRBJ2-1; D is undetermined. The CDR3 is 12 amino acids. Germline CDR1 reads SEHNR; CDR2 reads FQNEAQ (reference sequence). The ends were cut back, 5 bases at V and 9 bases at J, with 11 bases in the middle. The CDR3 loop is CASSPPAGEQFF. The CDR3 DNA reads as TGTGCCAGCAGCCCCCCAGCCGGTGAGCAGTTCTTC.

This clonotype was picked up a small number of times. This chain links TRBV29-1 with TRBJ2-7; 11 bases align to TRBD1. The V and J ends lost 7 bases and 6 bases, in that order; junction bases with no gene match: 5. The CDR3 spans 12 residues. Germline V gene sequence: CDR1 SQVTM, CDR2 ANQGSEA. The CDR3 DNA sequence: TGCAGCGCCGGGACAGGGGGAAGCGAGCAGTACTTC. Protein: CSAGTGGSEQYF.

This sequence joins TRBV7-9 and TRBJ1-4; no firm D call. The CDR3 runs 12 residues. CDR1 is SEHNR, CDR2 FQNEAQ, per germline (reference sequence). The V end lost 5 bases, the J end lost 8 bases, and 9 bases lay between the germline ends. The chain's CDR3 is CASSPRAEKLFF. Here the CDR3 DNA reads TGTGCCAGCAGCCCACGTGCCGAAAAACTGTTTTTT.

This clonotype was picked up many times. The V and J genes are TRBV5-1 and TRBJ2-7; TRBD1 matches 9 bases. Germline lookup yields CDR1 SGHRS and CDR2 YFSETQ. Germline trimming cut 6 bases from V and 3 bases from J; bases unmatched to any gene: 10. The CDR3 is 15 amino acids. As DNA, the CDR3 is TGCGCCAGCAAGTTGCTCGGGACAGGGAACTACGAGCAGTACTTC. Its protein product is CASKLLGTGNYEQYF.

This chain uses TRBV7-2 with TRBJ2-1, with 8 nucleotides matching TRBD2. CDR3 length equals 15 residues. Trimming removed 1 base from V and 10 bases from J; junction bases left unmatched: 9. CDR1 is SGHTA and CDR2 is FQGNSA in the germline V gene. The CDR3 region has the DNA TGTGCCAGCAGCTTAGTCGGGGGGGGTGTGAGAGAGCAGTTCTTC. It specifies CASSLVGGGVREQFF.

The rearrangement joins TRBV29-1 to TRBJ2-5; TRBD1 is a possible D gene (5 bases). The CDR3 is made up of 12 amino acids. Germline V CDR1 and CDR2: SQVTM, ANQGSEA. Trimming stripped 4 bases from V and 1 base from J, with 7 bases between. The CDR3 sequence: CSVGRVQETQYF. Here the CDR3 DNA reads TGCAGCGTTGGCAGGGTCCAAGAGACCCAGTACTTC.

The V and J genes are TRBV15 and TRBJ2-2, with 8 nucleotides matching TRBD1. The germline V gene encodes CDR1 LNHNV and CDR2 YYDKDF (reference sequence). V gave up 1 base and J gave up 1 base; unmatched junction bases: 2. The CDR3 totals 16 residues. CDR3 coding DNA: TGTGCCACCAGCAGAGCCGGGACAGGGAACACCGGGGAGCTGTTTTTT. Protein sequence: CATSRAGTGNTGELFF.

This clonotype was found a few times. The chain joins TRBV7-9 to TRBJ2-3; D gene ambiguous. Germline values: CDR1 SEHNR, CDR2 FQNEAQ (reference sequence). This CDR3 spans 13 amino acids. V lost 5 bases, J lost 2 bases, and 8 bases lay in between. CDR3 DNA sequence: TGTGCCAGCAGCCCTCCTTACACAGATACGCAGTATTTT. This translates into CASSPPYTDTQYF. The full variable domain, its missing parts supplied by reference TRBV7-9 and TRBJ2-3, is DTGVSQNPRHKITKRGQNVTFRCDPISEHNRLYWYRQTLGQGPEFLTYFQNEAQLEKSRLLSDRFSAERPKGSFSTLEIQRTEQGDSAMYLCASSPPYTDTQYFGPGTRLTVL.

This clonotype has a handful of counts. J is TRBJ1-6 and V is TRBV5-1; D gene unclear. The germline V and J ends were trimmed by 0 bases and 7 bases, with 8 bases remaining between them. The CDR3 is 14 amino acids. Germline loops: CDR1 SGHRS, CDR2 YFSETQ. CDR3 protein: CASSLGAQNSPLHF. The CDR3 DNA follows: TGCGCCAGCAGCTTGGGTGCACAGAATTCACCCCTCCACTTT.

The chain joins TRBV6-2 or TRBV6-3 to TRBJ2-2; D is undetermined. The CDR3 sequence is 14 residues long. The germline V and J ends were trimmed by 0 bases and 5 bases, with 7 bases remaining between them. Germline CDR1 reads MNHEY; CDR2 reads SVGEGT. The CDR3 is CASSYSPKTGELFF. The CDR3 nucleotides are TGTGCCAGCAGTTACTCCCCAAAGACCGGGGAGCTGTTTTTT.

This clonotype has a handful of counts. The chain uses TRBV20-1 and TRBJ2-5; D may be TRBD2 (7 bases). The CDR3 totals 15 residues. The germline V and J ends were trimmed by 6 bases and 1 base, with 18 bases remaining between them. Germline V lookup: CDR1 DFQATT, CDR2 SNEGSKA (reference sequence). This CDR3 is CSASYVGGPQETQYF. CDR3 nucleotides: TGCAGTGCCTCCTACGTGGGGGGGCCCCAAGAGACCCAGTACTTC.

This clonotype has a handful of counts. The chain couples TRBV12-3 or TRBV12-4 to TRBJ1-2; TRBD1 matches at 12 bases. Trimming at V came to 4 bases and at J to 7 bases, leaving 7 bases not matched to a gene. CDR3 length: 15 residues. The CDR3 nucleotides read TGTGCCAGCAGTTATGGGACAGGGGGCTCCACTGGCTACACCTTC. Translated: CASSYGTGGSTGYTF.

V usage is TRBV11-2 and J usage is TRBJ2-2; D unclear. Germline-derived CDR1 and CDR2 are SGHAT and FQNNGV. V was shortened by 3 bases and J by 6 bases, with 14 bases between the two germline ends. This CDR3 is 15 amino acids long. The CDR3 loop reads CASSFRDLPAGELFF. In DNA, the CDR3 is TGTGCCAGCAGCTTCCGAGACCTCCCCGCCGGGGAGCTGTTTTTT.

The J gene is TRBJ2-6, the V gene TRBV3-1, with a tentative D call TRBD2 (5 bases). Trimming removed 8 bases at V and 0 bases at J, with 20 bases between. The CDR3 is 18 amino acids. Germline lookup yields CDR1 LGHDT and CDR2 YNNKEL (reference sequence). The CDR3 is CASFDTRPGISGANVLTF. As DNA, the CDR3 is TGTGCCAGCTTCGATACCAGACCGGGGATCTCTGGGGCCAACGTCCTGACTTTC. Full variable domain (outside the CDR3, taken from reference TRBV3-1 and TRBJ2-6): DTAVSQTPKYLVTQMGNDKSIKCEQNLGHDTMYWYKQDSKKFLKIMFSYNNKELIINETVPNRFSPKSPDKAHLNLHINSLELGDSAVYFCASFDTRPGISGANVLTFGAGSRLTVL.

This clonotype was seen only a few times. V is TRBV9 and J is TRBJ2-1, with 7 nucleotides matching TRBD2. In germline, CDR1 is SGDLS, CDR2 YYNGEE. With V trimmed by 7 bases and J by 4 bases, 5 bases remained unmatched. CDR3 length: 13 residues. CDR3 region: CASGREDYNEQFF. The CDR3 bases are TGTGCCAGCGGGAGGGAGGATTACAATGAGCAGTTCTTC.

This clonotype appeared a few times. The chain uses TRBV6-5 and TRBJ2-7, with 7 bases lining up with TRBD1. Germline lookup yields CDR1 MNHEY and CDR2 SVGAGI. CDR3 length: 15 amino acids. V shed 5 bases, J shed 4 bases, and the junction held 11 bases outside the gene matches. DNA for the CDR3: TGTGCCAGCAGTGGGGGTACCGGGACAGCGTACGAGCAGTACTTC. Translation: CASSGGTGTAYEQYF.

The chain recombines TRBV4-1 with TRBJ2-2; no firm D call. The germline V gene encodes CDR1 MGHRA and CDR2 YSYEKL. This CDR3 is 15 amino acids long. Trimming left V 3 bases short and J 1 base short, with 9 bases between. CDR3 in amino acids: CASSQGKGNTGELFF. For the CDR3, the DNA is TGCGCCAGCAGCCAGGGGAAGGGGAACACCGGGGAGCTGTTTTTT.